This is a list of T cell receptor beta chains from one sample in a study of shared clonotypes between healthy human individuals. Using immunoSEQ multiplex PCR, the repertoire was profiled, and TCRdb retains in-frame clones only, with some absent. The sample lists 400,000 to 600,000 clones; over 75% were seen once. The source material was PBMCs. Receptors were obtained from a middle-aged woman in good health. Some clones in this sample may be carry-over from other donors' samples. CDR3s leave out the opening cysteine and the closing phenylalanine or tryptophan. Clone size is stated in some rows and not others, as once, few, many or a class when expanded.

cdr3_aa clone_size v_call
ASSLEGGEAF NA TRBV7-2
ASSLTSGVGAKNIQY NA TRBV28
ASSFGGGRNTEAF NA TRBV7-9
ASSQDYGTGRLLNVLT NA TRBV14
ASSLDPRPTDTQY NA TRBV5-4
ASSSLAGVLYEQY NA TRBV27
ASSTDLAQETQY NA TRBV19
ASSSPRTSGTYEQY once TRBV19
ASSFNREGYGYT NA TRBV7-2
ASSLPDRRLGYT NA TRBV7-9
SSGGGYGYT NA TRBV29-1
AWSEVYGYT few TRBV30
SVQQEPLGETQY NA TRBV29-1
ASSQPGHQETQY NA TRBV14
ASSLVRTQETQY NA TRBV7-2
ASSPELSSYEQY NA TRBV19
ASSSSPWRVRTGELF NA TRBV7-3
ASSDRDQPQH few TRBV7-2
ASQLNNEQF NA TRBV28
ASRSKTEAF NA TRBV6-5
ASSLLQGPTQY once TRBV28
ASSVGFGGRSRYTGELF NA TRBV9
ASSPGLASNEQF NA TRBV18
ASSLDRGWDQPQH NA TRBV5-5
ASRGDFGGNIQY NA TRBV2
ASSPGQGIREKLF NA TRBV9
ASRGLYEQY NA TRBV27
ATRTSGRAGSGELF NA TRBV28
ASSPWAGTNNSPLH NA TRBV7-9
VSSLLAGETQY NA TRBV7-9
ASSTLTSGFTDTQY NA TRBV19
ASSAGLSKNIQY NA TRBV2
ASSLSWGQGGTEAF NA TRBV7-9
ASSEGTRSTDTQY NA TRBV21-1
ASSLIPGYNEQF few TRBV28
SVLPGGGVQF few TRBV29-1
ASSPTSGRDTQY NA TRBV7-6
ASSDQGPPYGYT few TRBV2
ASSQDQGLKKLF many TRBV4-2
ASSLGQGEAQY NA TRBV5-1